The 14 T cell receptor beta chains below come from one sample, sequenced in a study of regulatory T cells in long-lasting Graves disease. The TCR beta library used iRepertoire HTBI primers with Arm-PCR amplification of CDR3. TCRdb called the multiplex PCR reads again in MiXCR, with one record for every CDR3 protein. Among around 400,000 distinct CDR3 sequences, 20% to 25% were seen once, and the ten largest hold roughly an eighth. The time point: persistent/refractory GD, antithyroid drugs over 5 years with positive TRAb. Preparation of the TCR library used RNA extracted from PBMCs. This specimen consisted of peripheral blood mononuclear cells (PBMCs), obtained when the disease was refractory, from a patient treated with antithyroid drugs. Receptor source: a female donor with Graves disease.

The table lists this clonotype with a few counts. This chain joins TRBV5-1 and TRBJ2-7; D is unclear. Germline loops: CDR1 SGHRS, CDR2 YFSETQ. CDR3 length equals 14 residues. Trimming stripped 0 bases from V and 7 bases from J, with 14 bases between. As DNA, the CDR3 is TGCGCCAGCAGCTTGGATTCGACAAGGGCGGAGCAGTACTTC. Translation: CASSLDSTRAEQYF.

This chain joins TRBV15 and TRBJ2-3; 10 bases match TRBD2. Germline CDR1 reads LNHNV; CDR2 reads YYDKDF (reference sequence). This CDR3 comprises 17 residues. The junction had 8 bases not matched to a gene; V was cut back by 0 bases and J by 5 bases. CDR3 DNA sequence: TGTGCCACCAGCAGAGATTATGGGCTAGCGGGAGAAGATACGCAGTATTTT. This encodes CATSRDYGLAGEDTQYF.

The chain joins TRBV7-3 to TRBJ1-1, with unresolved D. V lost 3 bases and J 4 bases, leaving 9 bases between the germline ends. The CDR3 totals 13 residues. The germline CDR1 and CDR2 sequences are SGHTA and FQGTGA. The CDR3, as DNA: TGTGCCAGCAGCTTGAATGGTCTCACTGAAGCTTTCTTT. Translating it yields CASSLNGLTEAFF.

The chain uses TRBV12-3 or TRBV12-4 and TRBJ2-2, with D possibly TRBD1 on 5 matching bases. The length of the CDR3 is 13 residues. V was shortened by 3 bases and J by 8 bases, with 10 bases between the two germline ends. CDR3 coding DNA: TGTGCCAGCAGTTTGCAGGGCCCAGGGGAGCTGTTTTTT. Translation: CASSLQGPGELFF.

This clonotype was seen a few times. This sequence joins TRBV29-1 and TRBJ1-2, with TRBD1 identical over 8 bases. Losses at the gene ends were 7 bases for V and 4 bases for J; bases not matched to a gene: 2. This CDR3 spans 11 amino acids. The germline gives CDR1 SQVTM, CDR2 ANQGSEA. DNA of the CDR3: TGCAGCGCTGGGACAGGCTATGGCTACACCTTC. Translating it yields CSAGTGYGYTF.

This clonotype was observed many times. The chain uses TRBV7-2 and TRBJ2-3; D gene uncertain. Germline CDR1 is SGHTA and CDR2 is FQGNSA. The V end was cut by 5 bases, the J end by 5 bases, with 11 bases between. CDR3 length: 13 residues. The CDR3 bases are TGTGCCAGCAGCCCCGACCCGGGAGATACGCAGTATTTT. Its protein is CASSPDPGDTQYF.

This clonotype was seen only a few times. V is TRBV28 and J is TRBJ2-1; 10 bases map to TRBD1. The CDR3 length is 12 residues. The trim removed 6 bases at V and 12 bases at J, leaving 5 bases unmatched. Looked up from germline, CDR1 is MDHEN and CDR2 is SYDVKM. The CDR3 nucleotides are TGTGCCAGCAGCCCCCGGGACAGGGGGCAGTTCTTC. Translating gives CASSPRDRGQFF.

The gene calls are TRBV18 and TRBJ2-7, with D uncertain. The germline V gene has CDR1 KGHSH and CDR2 LQKENI. V lost 2 bases, J lost 2 bases, and 7 bases lay in between. The CDR3 loop spans 13 amino acids. CDR3 DNA: TGTGCCAGCTCACCAGGGTACACCTACGAGCAGTACTTC. This translates into CASSPGYTYEQYF.

This clonotype showed up just a few times. This sequence joins TRBV10-1 and TRBJ2-1; unclear D gene. Trimming removed 3 bases at V and 9 bases at J, with 12 bases between. CDR1 is WNHNN and CDR2 is SYGVQD in the germline V gene (reference sequence). CDR3 length equals 13 residues. CDR3 DNA: TGCGCCAGCAGTGATGACACCCTAGGTGAGCAGTTCTTC. Translation: CASSDDTLGEQFF.

The DNA for the CDR3 is TGCAGTACAGGCCTTTGGAATGAGCAGTTCTTC. Its protein product is CSTGLWNEQFF. The genes are TRBV20-1 and TRBJ2-1; tentative D call: TRBD1 (5 bases). Between the trimmed V and J ends, which lost 8 bases and 7 bases, there was a span of 12 bases. From germline, CDR1 is DFQATT and CDR2 SNEGSKA (reference sequence). The CDR3 runs 11 residues.

J is TRBJ2-7 and V is TRBV19; 7 bases align to TRBD2. V trimming: 4 bases; J trimming: 2 bases; junction bases outside the gene matches: 14. Germline CDR1 reads LNHDA; CDR2 reads SQIVND (reference sequence). The CDR3 spans 17 residues. The CDR3 sequence is CASSRRGRSGETYEQYF. The CDR3 bases are TGTGCCAGTAGTAGAAGGGGACGGAGCGGGGAGACCTACGAGCAGTACTTC.

This clonotype appeared a few times. This chain joins TRBV6-1 and TRBJ2-7; D gene unclear. CDR1 and CDR2 (germline): MNHNS, SASEGT. CDR3 length equals 14 residues. Between the trimmed V and J ends, which lost 3 bases and 5 bases, there was a span of 14 bases. The CDR3 region is CASSERTVQDEQYF. For the CDR3, the DNA is TGTGCCAGCAGTGAGAGAACTGTTCAGGACGAGCAGTACTTC.

This clonotype has a handful of counts. The gene calls are TRBV6-9 and TRBJ2-7; 10 positions agree with TRBD2. Germline lookup yields CDR1 MNHGY and CDR2 SVAAGI. V shed 4 bases, J shed 5 bases, and the junction held 11 bases outside the gene matches. The CDR3 contains 16 residues. Here the CDR3 DNA reads TGTGCCAGCAGTTCAATGGAGGGCCTAGCGGGAGACGAGCAGTACTTC. Translation gives CASSSMEGLAGDEQYF.

The CDR3 DNA sequence: TGTGCCAGCAGCTTAGCGTGGACACCTAGCACAGATACGCAGTATTTT. Residues: CASSLAWTPSTDTQYF. This sequence joins TRBV7-9 and TRBJ2-3, with TRBD1 as a possible D gene (5 bases). The V gene lost 0 bases and the J gene lost 0 bases, with 10 bases spanning the gap. CDR3 size: 16 residues. Germline V gene data show CDR1 as SEHNR and CDR2 as FQNEAQ (reference sequence).